This passage covers 25 T cell receptor beta chains from one sample sequenced in a study of neoadjuvant anti-PD-1 for oral cavity cancer. Data came from immunoSEQ multiplex PCR; TCRdb stores just in-frame clones and leaves some out. Of about 15,000 clones listed, about 65% are singletons. Material: PBMCs, obtained before nivolumab (anti-PD-1) treatment. The origin of the receptors is a person aged 35-80 years with oral cavity squamous cell carcinoma.

The chain couples TRBV2 to TRBJ1-3; tentatively, D is TRBD1 (6 bases). Germline CDR1 SNHLY, CDR2 FYNNEI. The V and J ends lost 3 bases and 1 base respectively, with 13 bases between them. The CDR3 has 16 residues. DNA for the CDR3: TGTGCCAGCAGTGATCGCAGGGGAGGGTCTGGAAACACCATATATTTT. Encoded protein: CASSDRRGGSGNTIYF.

This clone has more than one count but fewer than ten. The chain employs TRBV5-1 and TRBJ1-5; D is perhaps TRBD1 (6 bases). Germline assignment: CDR1 SGHRS and CDR2 YFSETQ. V lost 1 base, J lost 5 bases, and 13 bases lay in between. This CDR3 has 15 residues. The CDR3 nucleotides read TGCGCCAGCAGCTTGTCAGCAGGGGCAGATCAGCCCCAGCATTTT. Amino acids: CASSLSAGADQPQHF.

This clone was counted a few times. V and J are TRBV28 and TRBJ1-2; no clear D. The CDR3 loop spans 11 amino acids. The V gene's germline CDR1 is MDHEN and CDR2 SYDVKM. Trimming removed 5 bases at V and 2 bases at J, with 3 bases between. As DNA, the CDR3 is TGTGCCAGCAGTCCCAACTATGGCTACACCTTC. As protein: CASSPNYGYTF.

The chain uses TRBV7-9 and TRBJ1-2, with TRBD1 as a possible D gene (5 bases). The CDR3 loop spans 19 amino acids. The germline V gene encodes CDR1 SEHNR and CDR2 FQNEAQ (reference sequence). V was pared by 4 bases and J by 1 base, with 25 bases between. The chain's CDR3 is CASSSRAGHRGDVNYGYTF. For the CDR3, the DNA is TGTGCCAGCAGCTCCCGGGCCGGCCATCGGGGCGATGTTAACTATGGCTACACCTTC.

V gene TRBV11-3 combines with J gene TRBJ2-3, with D tentatively TRBD2 (6 bases). The CDR3 sequence is 14 residues long. The V gene's germline CDR1 is SGHNT and CDR2 YENEEA. With 5 bases removed from V and 6 bases from J, the gap between germline ends came to 15 bases. The CDR3 is CASSPLGGSDTQYF. CDR3 nucleotide sequence: TGTGCCAGCAGCCCCCTAGGAGGGTCGGATACGCAGTATTTT. Based on the CDR3 plus reference TRBV11-3 and TRBJ2-3, the full variable domain is EAGVVQSPRYKIIEKKQPVAFWCNPISGHNTLYWYLQNLGQGPELLIRYENEEAVDDSQLPKDRFSAERLKGVDSTLKIQPAELGDSAVYLCASSPLGGSDTQYFGPGTRLTVL.

This rearrangement joins TRBV5-1 to TRBJ2-7; TRBD1 matches 7 bases. CDR3 length: 15 residues. Germline V gives CDR1 SGHRS, CDR2 YFSETQ. V dropped 4 bases and J dropped 5; count of bases not matched to a gene: 12. CDR3 in DNA: TGCGCCAGCAGCATCCCCTCGGGACAGTTCAACGAGCAGTACTTC. It yields the protein CASSIPSGQFNEQYF. Full variable domain (outside the CDR3, taken from reference TRBV5-1 and TRBJ2-7): KAGVTQTPRYLIKTRGQQVTLSCSPISGHRSVSWYQQTPGQGLQFLFEYFSETQRNKGNFPGRFSGRQFSNSRSEMNVSTLELGDSALYLCASSIPSGQFNEQYFGPGTRLTVT.

The chain joins TRBV25-1 to TRBJ1-2, with 7 bases that match TRBD1. V lost 1 base to trimming and J lost 2 bases; unmatched junction nucleotides: 1. The CDR3 is 14 residues long. Germline CDR1 and CDR2: MGHDK and SYGVNS. For the CDR3, the DNA is TGTGCCAGCAGTGAATCGGGACAGAACTATGGCTACACCTTC. It yields the protein CASSESGQNYGYTF.

This clone was counted a few times. The CDR3 sequence: CASRPSRKGEQFF. CDR3 sequence (DNA): TGTGCCAGCAGACCGAGCCGGAAGGGTGAGCAGTTCTTC. This sequence joins TRBV7-3 and TRBJ2-1; D gene uncertain. V was clipped by 6 bases and J by 9 bases, with 15 bases between them. The germline gives CDR1 SGHTA, CDR2 FQGTGA. The CDR3 length is 13 residues.

This clone has more than one count but fewer than ten. This chain uses TRBV5-4 with TRBJ1-1; 7 bases match TRBD1. V lost 0 bases and J lost 4; bases outside the gene matches: 3. The CDR3 is 14 residues long. Germline values: CDR1 SGHNT, CDR2 YYREEE (reference sequence). This CDR3 is CASSLGQGGTEAFF. In DNA form, the CDR3 reads TGTGCCAGCAGCTTGGGGCAGGGGGGCACTGAAGCTTTCTTT.

CDR3 nucleotides: TGTGCCAGCAGCGGCTCGACAGGGCGCGCCGGGGAGCTGTTTTTT. As protein: CASSGSTGRAGELFF. The gene calls are TRBV5-4 and TRBJ2-2; 7 bases agree with TRBD1. CDR1 is SGHNT, CDR2 YYREEE, per germline (reference sequence). V shed 4 bases and J 6 bases; nucleotides not matched to a gene: 9. The CDR3 length is 15 residues. Looking up the rest from reference TRBV5-4 and TRBJ2-2 gives the full variable domain: ETGVTQSPTHLIKTRGQQVTLRCSSQSGHNTVSWYQQALGQGPQFIFQYYREEENGRGNFPPRFSGLQFPNYSSELNVNALELDDSALYLCASSGSTGRAGELFFGEGSRLTVL.

V is TRBV5-1 and J is TRBJ1-1; 10 bases fit TRBD1. Trimming removed 4 bases from V and 0 bases from J; junction bases left unmatched: 6. This CDR3 region has 16 residues. The germline V gene has CDR1 SGHRS and CDR2 YFSETQ. Written as DNA, the CDR3 is TGCGCCAGCAGCCCGGACAGGGGGACGCTGAACACTGAAGCTTTCTTT. As protein: CASSPDRGTLNTEAFF. Using reference TRBV5-1 and TRBJ1-1 for the parts outside the CDR3, the full variable domain is KAGVTQTPRYLIKTRGQQVTLSCSPISGHRSVSWYQQTPGQGLQFLFEYFSETQRNKGNFPGRFSGRQFSNSRSEMNVSTLELGDSALYLCASSPDRGTLNTEAFFGQGTRLTVV.

The chain recombines TRBV27 with TRBJ2-7; TRBD1 agrees at 7 bases. In germline, CDR1 is MNHEY, CDR2 SMNVEV (reference sequence). Germline trimming cut 5 bases from V and 4 bases from J; bases unmatched to any gene: 8. The CDR3 is 14 residues long. CDR3 bases: TGTGCCAGCAGTACCGACAGGGTGAGGTACGAGCAGTACTTC. Protein: CASSTDRVRYEQYF.

The V call is TRBV7-8, the J call TRBJ2-1; no reliable D call. The CDR3 runs to 15 residues. The germline V and J ends were trimmed by 5 bases and 0 bases, with 11 bases remaining between them. Germline V gene data show CDR1 as SGHVS and CDR2 as FQNEAQ. As DNA, the CDR3 is TGTGCCAGCAGCCCGAAAAAGAGCTCCTACAATGAGCAGTTCTTC. This sequence encodes CASSPKKSSYNEQFF.

The chain combines TRBV9 with TRBJ1-1; D is perhaps TRBD1 (6 bases). The CDR3 contains 14 residues. CDR1 is SGDLS, CDR2 YYNGEE, per germline. Trimming shortened V by 4 bases and J by 8 bases, and 18 bases separated the two germline ends. The CDR3 region has the DNA TGTGCCAGCAGCTACCAAGGGGGTGCGGGGGAAGCTTTCTTT. Protein product: CASSYQGGAGEAFF.

The V call is TRBV7-2, the J call TRBJ1-1; a possible D gene is TRBD1 (6 bases). In germline, CDR1 is SGHTA, CDR2 FQGNSA. This CDR3 contains 15 residues. Trimming pared 4 bases from V and 5 bases from J, leaving 17 bases between. CDR3 amino acids: CASSSGGGIGTEAFF. The DNA for the CDR3 is TGTGCCAGCAGCTCGGGAGGGGGGATTGGAACTGAAGCTTTCTTT.

The gene calls are TRBV27 and TRBJ2-5; D is unclear. Between the trimmed V and J ends, which lost 4 bases and 4 bases, there was a span of 7 bases. The CDR3 has 12 amino acids. Looked up from germline, CDR1 is MNHEY and CDR2 is SMNVEV (reference sequence). This chain's CDR3 is CASSSYGETQYF. The CDR3 DNA sequence: TGTGCCAGCAGTTCGTACGGAGAGACCCAGTACTTC.

This clone has more than one count but fewer than ten. The chain carries TRBV30 and TRBJ1-3, with 9 bases matching TRBD1. Germline V gene sequence: CDR1 GTSNPN, CDR2 SVGIG (reference sequence). The V gene end was trimmed by 2 bases and the J gene end by 8 bases; junction bases not matched to a gene: 10. The CDR3 length is 15 residues. In DNA, the CDR3 is TGTGCCTGGAGTATAGGACAGGGGAGTAGGGACACCATATATTTT. Its protein product is CAWSIGQGSRDTIYF.

The chain links TRBV9 to TRBJ1-4, with D unresolved. V lost 3 bases and J 3 bases, leaving 15 bases between the germline ends. CDR3 length: 16 amino acids. Germline loops: CDR1 SGDLS, CDR2 YYNGEE. Written as DNA, the CDR3 is TGTGCCAGCAGCGACGGGAGGTCGAGATCTAATGAAAAACTGTTTTTT. Translated, it gives CASSDGRSRSNEKLFF. Supplemented by reference TRBV9 and TRBJ1-4, the full variable domain reads DSGVTQTPKHLITATGQRVTLRCSPRSGDLSVYWYQQSLDQGLQFLIQYYNGEERAKGNILERFSAQQFPDLHSELNLSSLELGDSALYFCASSDGRSRSNEKLFFGSGTQLSVL.

CDR3 sequence reads: CASSFFNRGYTEAFF. CDR3 nucleotide sequence: TGTGCCAGCAGTTTTTTTAACAGGGGGTACACTGAAGCTTTCTTT. The rearrangement uses TRBV27 and TRBJ1-1; 8 bases align to TRBD1. This CDR3 comprises 15 residues. J gave up 3 bases and V 3 bases, and 6 bases lay outside the gene matches. Germline V gives CDR1 MNHEY, CDR2 SMNVEV (reference sequence).

The chain carries TRBV7-9 and TRBJ1-2; D is unresolved. The CDR3 sequence is 13 residues long. Germline V gene lookup returns CDR1 SEHNR and CDR2 FQNEAQ (reference sequence). V lost 0 bases and J 8 bases, leaving 10 bases between the germline ends. The CDR3 reads CASSLASGWGYTF. The CDR3 region has the DNA TGTGCCAGCAGCTTAGCGTCGGGGTGGGGCTACACCTTC.

This clone has just a few counts. The chain couples TRBV27 to TRBJ1-6; D is unresolved. The CDR3 length is 14 residues. With 3 bases removed from V and 9 bases from J, the gap between germline ends came to 12 bases. CDR1 and CDR2 (germline): MNHEY, SMNVEV (reference sequence). The CDR3 bases are TGTGCCAGCAGTTTTCGAGCAAGCGGTTCACCCCTCCACTTT. Its translation: CASSFRASGSPLHF.

The chain carries TRBV5-8 and TRBJ1-5; possibly TRBD1 for D (6 bases). Germline loops: CDR1 SGHTS, CDR2 YDEGEE. Trimming removed 4 bases at V and 0 bases at J, with 11 bases between. The CDR3 is made up of 15 amino acids. CDR3 DNA: TGTGCCAGCAGCAGGGGGGACGGTAGCAATCAGCCCCAGCATTTT. Protein sequence: CASSRGDGSNQPQHF.

This clone was detected only a few times. This chain uses TRBV5-1 with TRBJ2-2, with D possibly TRBD1 on 6 matching bases. In germline, CDR1 is SGHRS, CDR2 YFSETQ. The CDR3 loop spans 16 amino acids. Trimming shortened V by 3 bases and J by 2 bases, and 14 bases separated the two germline ends. Here the CDR3 DNA reads TGCGCCAGCAGCTCCAGGGTGACAGGAAACACCGGGGAGCTGTTTTTT. It codes for CASSSRVTGNTGELFF.

The V call is TRBV9, the J call TRBJ1-1; D remains ambiguous. The germline V gene has CDR1 SGDLS and CDR2 YYNGEE. V was cut by 2 bases and J by 0 bases, with 5 bases left in between. CDR3 length: 13 residues. In DNA, the CDR3 is TGTGCCAGCAGCGTCACGGTGAACACTGAAGCTTTCTTT. As protein: CASSVTVNTEAFF.

J is TRBJ2-1 and V is TRBV4-1; D uncertain. Germline values: CDR1 MGHRA, CDR2 YSYEKL. The CDR3 is 14 residues long. V dropped 2 bases and J dropped 7 bases, with 12 bases sitting between them. The CDR3 protein is CASSQHPYGNEQFF. The CDR3 coding sequence is TGCGCCAGCAGCCAACACCCCTATGGGAATGAGCAGTTCTTC.